What follows are 16 T cell receptor beta chains derived from one specimen sequenced in a study of OX40 agonist ivuxolimab in advanced cancers. Produced via immunoSEQ multiplex PCR; TCRdb's table is partial and in-frame only. The sample includes tens of thousands of clones, about 90% seen only once; the top ten take about 15%. The specimen comprised CD4+ or CD8+ T cells sorted from blood, sampled in a trial of the OX40 agonist ivuxolimab. These TCRs come from an adult with an advanced solid tumor such as melanoma, head and neck, liver or kidney cancer.

This clone appeared a single time. This chain links TRBV9 with TRBJ2-7; D is unclear. V lost 4 bases, J lost 2 bases, and 13 bases lay in between. CDR3 size: 14 residues. Germline CDR1 reads SGDLS; CDR2 reads YYNGEE. This CDR3 is CASSTDDGTYEQYF. DNA of the CDR3: TGTGCCAGCAGCACGGATGATGGAACCTACGAGCAGTACTTC.

This clone has only one observation. V and J are TRBV6-5 and TRBJ2-7; tentatively, D is TRBD1 (5 bases). This CDR3 region has 14 residues. Trimming stripped 0 bases from V and 2 bases from J, with 8 bases between. CDR1 and CDR2 (germline): MNHEY, SVGAGI. The chain's CDR3 is CASSYSQGTYEQYF. In DNA form, the CDR3 reads TGTGCCAGCAGTTACTCGCAGGGTACCTACGAGCAGTACTTC.

The chain links TRBV4-1 to TRBJ1-5, with TRBD1 identical over 11 bases. V lost 5 bases to trimming and J lost 5 bases; unmatched junction nucleotides: 5. CDR1 is MGHRA and CDR2 is YSYEKL in the germline V gene. The CDR3 contains 15 residues. The CDR3 here is CASSAPGQGDQPQHF. The DNA of the CDR3 is TGCGCCAGCAGCGCCCCGGGACAGGGGGATCAGCCCCAGCATTTT.

This clone has a handful of counts. This chain links TRBV7-9 with TRBJ1-2, with no clear D. The germline CDR1 and CDR2 sequences are SEHNR and FQNEAQ (reference sequence). V was clipped by 1 base and J by 4 bases, with 10 bases between them. The CDR3 is 14 residues long. The CDR3 nucleotides are TGTGCCAGCAGCTTAGTGGGATCCGGCTATGGCTACACCTTC. Its translation is CASSLVGSGYGYTF.

The rearrangement links TRBV7-9 to TRBJ1-2, with 12 nucleotides matching TRBD1. V was pared by 6 bases and J by 7 bases, with 6 bases of the junction left unmatched. This CDR3 region has 14 residues. Germline V lookup: CDR1 SEHNR, CDR2 FQNEAQ (reference sequence). CDR3: CASRAGTGGRGYTF. The CDR3 DNA reads TGTGCCAGCAGGGCCGGGACAGGGGGCCGTGGCTACACCTTC.

The chain combines TRBV5-1 with TRBJ2-6; a possible D gene is TRBD1 (5 bases). The germline V gene has CDR1 SGHRS and CDR2 YFSETQ. Trimming removed 1 base from V and 0 bases from J, with 11 bases in between. This CDR3 spans 17 amino acids. CDR3 residues: CASSLTGLPSGANVLTF. Here the CDR3 DNA reads TGCGCCAGCAGCTTGACAGGTCTCCCCTCTGGGGCCAACGTCCTGACTTTC.

The chain recombines TRBV5-1 with TRBJ2-5; perhaps TRBD2 as D (5 bases). The CDR3 covers 12 residues. Trimming stripped 1 base from V and 5 bases from J, with 6 bases between. CDR1 is SGHRS, CDR2 YFSETQ, per germline. The CDR3 loop reads CASSLSGETQYF. CDR3 in DNA: TGCGCCAGCAGCTTGTCGGGGGAGACCCAGTACTTC.

The chain combines TRBV7-9 with TRBJ2-1; D unresolved. Between the trimmed V and J ends, which lost 5 bases and 5 bases, there was a span of 16 bases. Germline CDR1 is SEHNR and CDR2 is FQNEAQ (reference sequence). The CDR3 covers 15 residues. The CDR3 reads CASSQGEVVNNEQFF. CDR3 nucleotides: TGTGCCAGCAGCCAAGGCGAGGTGGTGAACAATGAGCAGTTCTTC.

The CDR3 sequence is CATSRDRGNEQFF. For the CDR3, the DNA is TGTGCCACCAGCAGAGACAGGGGCAATGAGCAGTTCTTC. The chain combines TRBV15 with TRBJ2-1; possibly TRBD1 for D (6 bases). Between the trimmed V and J ends, which lost 0 bases and 6 bases, there was a span of 6 bases. The CDR3 runs 13 residues. CDR1 is LNHNV and CDR2 is YYDKDF in the germline V gene (reference sequence).

The chain has TRBV13 and TRBJ2-5, with D maybe TRBD2 (6 bases). The J call may be in error: the DNA end matches TRBJ2-7 better. This CDR3 is built from 15 residues. Germline V gene data show CDR1 as PRHDT and CDR2 as FYEKMQ (reference sequence). Here the CDR3 reads CASSPGVNFADEQYF. In DNA, the CDR3 is TGTGCCAGCAGCCCGGGGGTCAACTTCGCCGACGAGCAGTACTTC.

Only one count was recorded for this clone. The gene calls are TRBV15 and TRBJ2-3; no clear D. The CDR3 sequence is 17 residues long. Trimming stripped 1 base from V and 1 base from J, with 15 bases between. Germline values: CDR1 LNHNV, CDR2 YYDKDF (reference sequence). The CDR3 region has the DNA TGTGCCACCAGCAGAGCCGCTGACCCGTCCGGCACAGATACGCAGTATTTT. Encoded protein: CATSRAADPSGTDTQYF.

Only one count was recorded for this clone. The rearrangement links TRBV7-3 to TRBJ2-2; D might be TRBD2 (6 bases). Germline V CDR1 and CDR2: SGHTA, FQGTGA. This CDR3 comprises 15 residues. V was shortened by 2 bases and J by 0 bases, with 7 bases between the two germline ends. The CDR3 sequence: CASSLAGTNTGELFF. The CDR3 DNA follows: TGTGCCAGCAGCTTAGCGGGAACGAACACCGGGGAGCTGTTTTTT. Combining the CDR3 with reference TRBV7-3 and TRBJ2-2 gives the whole variable domain GAGVSQTPSNKVTEKGKYVELRCDPISGHTALYWYRQSLGQGPEFLIYFQGTGAADDSGLPNDRFFAVRPEGSVSTLKIQRTERGDSAVYLCASSLAGTNTGELFFGEGSRLTVL.

This clone was recorded once. The chain recombines TRBV5-6 with TRBJ2-2, with no clear D. The CDR3 consists of 15 residues. Germline V gene sequence: CDR1 SGHDT, CDR2 YYEEEE. The V end was cut by 2 bases, the J end by 5 bases, with 13 bases between. This chain's CDR3 is CASSFLDRGTGELFF. CDR3 in DNA: TGTGCCAGCAGCTTCCTTGACCGCGGAACCGGGGAGCTGTTTTTT.

A remark on this clone: Sequence at one end of the junction differs from germline and may be a read error. The chain has TRBV7-7 and TRBJ2-1; 8 bases align to TRBD1. Germline CDR1 SSHAT, CDR2 FNYEAQ (reference sequence). This CDR3 is 16 amino acids long. The CDR3 sequence is CASSPLTGAGYNEQFF. The DNA of the CDR3 is TGTGCTAGCAGCCCCCTGACAGGGGCGGGATACAATGAGCAGTTCTTC.

The chain recombines TRBV7-9 with TRBJ2-1; 11 bases agree with TRBD2. The CDR3 runs 15 residues. V dropped 5 bases and J dropped 4; count of bases not matched to a gene: 4. CDR1 is SEHNR and CDR2 is FQNEAQ in the germline V gene (reference sequence). CDR3 in DNA: TGTGCCAGCAGCCTGACTAGCGGGGATTACAATGAGCAGTTCTTC. It codes for CASSLTSGDYNEQFF.

The chain couples TRBV4-3 to TRBJ2-7, with D unresolved. Germline CDR1 and CDR2: LGHNA and YSLEER. The V end lost 0 bases, the J end lost 0 bases, and 9 bases lay between the germline ends. The CDR3 covers 15 residues. The CDR3 sequence is CASSQDLGSSYEQYF. CDR3 nucleotides: TGCGCCAGCAGCCAAGATCTGGGCAGCTCCTACGAGCAGTACTTC.